This T cell receptor beta chain was found in a study of T cells in tumors after PD-1 blockade. Study details: Treatment was either pembrolizumab 200 mg every 3 weeks or cemiplimab 350 mg every 2 weeks. Study results and caveats: After therapy, most expanded exhausted CD8+ clones were absent pre-treatment, suggesting clonal replacement.

Regarding this clone: Its specificity is not known.

Site-matched primary tumor biopsies were taken before and after PD-1 blockade. TCRdb's table, derived via immunoSEQ multiplex PCR, lists solely in-frame clones and lacks some. The sample has roughly 12,000 clones, over 55% seen once; the top ten hold 15% to 20%. This CDR3 is built from 12 residues. The V and J ends lost 6 bases and 8 bases, in that order; junction bases with no gene match: 6. Per the germline V gene, CDR1 is SQVTM and CDR2 is ANQGSEA. This receptor was taken from a human donor with basal cell carcinoma. V and J are TRBV29-1 and TRBJ2-1, with TRBD1 matching 8 bases. The sample consisted of tumor tissue, taken before anti-PD-1 treatment. The CDR3 coding sequence is TGCAGCGTAGAAACAGGGGGTCATGAGCAGTTCTTC. It specifies CSVETGGHEQFF.